What follows are 17 T cell receptor beta chains derived from one specimen sequenced in a study of blood T cells in healthy people across ages. The use of a sample-barcoded 5' primer and a J-beta primer mix characterized a second PCR of roughly 6 to 12 cycles. TCRdb used MiXCR to reprocess the 5' RACE reads, holding one entry per CDR3 protein. This sample yields about 1.1 million distinct CDR3 sequences, of which 35% to 40% are seen a single time; around 14% belongs to the top ten. Material: blood. The source is a man between 18 and 29 years old in good health.

There are a few counts of this clonotype. This rearrangement joins TRBV4-2 to TRBJ2-3, with no clear D. The V gene lost 0 bases and the J gene lost 6 bases, with 13 bases spanning the gap. In germline, CDR1 is LGHNA, CDR2 YNFKEQ. The CDR3 has 15 residues. CDR3: CASSQERSIRDTQYF. The CDR3 nucleotides read TGTGCCAGCAGCCAAGAGCGGTCAATCCGGGATACGCAGTATTTT.

The rearrangement uses TRBV12-3 or TRBV12-4 and TRBJ2-1, with 7 positions matching TRBD1. The CDR3 covers 14 residues. V gave up 6 bases and J gave up 7 bases; unmatched junction bases: 9. The CDR3, as DNA: TGTGCCAGCAGGGGGACAGAGGAGAGTAATGAGCAGTTCTTC. Amino acid sequence: CASRGTEESNEQFF.

This clonotype has a handful of counts. The chain carries TRBV20-1 and TRBJ2-1; D remains unclear. CDR1 is DFQATT, CDR2 SNEGSKA, per germline (reference sequence). This CDR3 contains 13 residues. The V gene lost 4 bases and the J gene lost 6 bases, with 13 bases spanning the gap. CDR3 DNA sequence: TGCAGTGCTATTTGGCCCCCCAGCAATGAGCAGTTCTTC. Residues: CSAIWPPSNEQFF.

Turning to this clonotype: It may be a read error: a sequence one base away is much more abundant. The chain couples TRBV12-3 or TRBV12-4 to TRBJ1-2; no clear D. The CDR3 contains 12 residues. The CDR3 spells CAGSSARPGYTF. The CDR3, as DNA: TGTGCCGGCAGTTCGGCCAGGCCTGGCTACACCTTC.

In its sample, this clonotype was seen once. The chain uses TRBV9 and TRBJ1-2; D is undetermined. The germline V gene encodes CDR1 SGDLS and CDR2 YYNGEE. The CDR3 has 15 residues. The V and J ends lost 0 bases and 3 bases respectively, with 12 bases between them. CDR3 in DNA: TGTGCCAGCAGCGTAGTGTCAAACCCTTACTATGGCTACACCTTC. It is translated as CASSVVSNPYYGYTF.

The chain links TRBV7-9 to TRBJ1-1, with TRBD1 identical over 9 bases. With 10 bases clipped from V and 3 bases from J, the junction kept 12 bases outside the gene matches. In germline, CDR1 is SEHNR, CDR2 FQNEAQ (reference sequence). The CDR3 sequence is 15 residues long. The CDR3 reads CANRSNRGRDTEAFF. DNA of the CDR3: TGTGCCAACAGAAGTAACAGGGGGCGCGACACTGAAGCTTTCTTT. Looking up the rest from reference TRBV7-9 and TRBJ1-1 gives the full variable domain: DTGVSQNPRHKITKRGQNVTFRCDPISEHNRLYWYRQTLGQGPEFLTYFQNEAQLEKSRLLSDRFSAERPKGSFSTLEIQRTEQGDSAMYLCANRSNRGRDTEAFFGQGTRLTVV.

The chain recombines TRBV9 with TRBJ1-1, with D uncertain. Germline CDR1 SGDLS, CDR2 YYNGEE. Trimming pared 4 bases from V and 2 bases from J, leaving 15 bases between. CDR3 size: 15 residues. The CDR3 DNA follows: TGTGCCAGCAGCCCTGGGAACAGTCTAAACACTGAAGCTTTCTTT. Translation gives CASSPGNSLNTEAFF.

The chain uses TRBV12-3 or TRBV12-4 and TRBJ1-5; D unresolved. CDR3 size: 17 residues. V was cut by 3 bases and J by 0 bases, with 15 bases left in between. CDR3 loop: CASSLVGGFYSNQPQHF. The CDR3 nucleotides read TGTGCCAGCAGTTTGGTCGGAGGGTTTTATAGCAATCAGCCCCAGCATTTT.

The chain links TRBV7-6 to TRBJ2-1; no firm D call. The CDR3 is 13 amino acids. The V and J ends lost 2 bases and 8 bases respectively, with 10 bases between them. Per germline, CDR1 SGHVS and CDR2 FNYEAQ. This CDR3 reads CASSLPLVDEQFF. The CDR3 nucleotides read TGTGCCAGCAGCTTACCTCTCGTCGATGAGCAGTTCTTC.

Concerning this clonotype: A read error may explain this, as a much larger clone is one base away. The V gene is TRBV29-1, the J gene TRBJ1-2; 7 bases line up with TRBD1. The CDR3 runs 14 residues. Germline V lookup: CDR1 SQVTM, CDR2 ANQGSEA. J lost 6 bases, V lost 7 bases, and 14 bases had no gene match. The chain's CDR3 is CSATIGDSLHGYTF. CDR3 coding DNA: TGCAGCGCGACAATAGGGGACAGCCTTCATGGCTACACCTTC.

The chain employs TRBV3-1 and TRBJ1-2; the D gene is possibly TRBD1 (5 bases). V lost 2 bases to trimming and J lost 4 bases, with 14 bases between them. CDR3 length equals 15 residues. Germline CDR1 and CDR2: LGHDT and YNNKEL (reference sequence). CDR3 nucleotides: TGTGCCAGCAGCCAACAGCCCCTGGGGGGCTATGGCTACACCTTC. It yields the protein CASSQQPLGGYGYTF.

This clonotype has just a few counts. DNA of the CDR3: TGCAGCGTTCCCTTGGACAGCAACTATGGCTACACCTTC. As protein: CSVPLDSNYGYTF. J is TRBJ1-2 and V is TRBV29-1; perhaps TRBD1 as D (6 bases). This CDR3 is 13 amino acids long. V gave up 5 bases and J gave up 2 bases, with 12 bases separating them. Germline V gene data show CDR1 as SQVTM and CDR2 as ANQGSEA.

This clonotype was counted many times. The CDR3 sequence is CASSVTSGGSSTDTQYF. CDR3 nucleotides: TGTGCCAGCAGCGTGACTAGCGGGGGATCCAGCACAGATACGCAGTATTTT. V and J are TRBV9 and TRBJ2-3, with 12 nucleotides matching TRBD2. Germline CDR1 reads SGDLS; CDR2 reads YYNGEE. The CDR3 consists of 17 residues. V was pared by 2 bases and J by 0 bases, with 4 bases of the junction left unmatched.

The DNA of the CDR3 is TGTGCCAGCAGCTTGGTTAGGACTGGAGGATATGGCTACACCTTC. Encoded protein: CASSLVRTGGYGYTF. The V call is TRBV5-6, the J call TRBJ1-2; D call uncertain. V lost 0 bases to trimming and J lost 5 bases, with 14 bases between them. The CDR3 is 15 residues long. Per the germline V gene, CDR1 is SGHDT and CDR2 is YYEEEE.

This clonotype has more than one count but fewer than ten. The chain carries TRBV4-1 and TRBJ1-5; 8 positions agree with TRBD1. V was clipped by 0 bases and J by 2 bases; unmatched bases: 6. CDR1 MGHRA and CDR2 YSYEKL come from the germline V gene. The CDR3 sequence is 17 residues long. The chain's CDR3 is CASSQEGTGRGNQPQHF. The CDR3 nucleotides read TGCGCCAGCAGCCAAGAAGGGACAGGTAGGGGCAATCAGCCCCAGCATTTT.

In its sample, this clonotype was seen a few times. The chain links TRBV7-9 to TRBJ2-3; tentatively, D is TRBD1 (6 bases). Germline CDR1 is SEHNR and CDR2 is FQNEAQ (reference sequence). The CDR3 is made up of 16 amino acids. The V gene lost 2 bases and the J gene lost 2 bases, with 14 bases spanning the gap. CDR3 DNA: TGTGCCAGCAGCTTAACAAGGACAGATAACACAGATACGCAGTATTTT. Translation: CASSLTRTDNTDTQYF.

This clonotype appeared a few times. The chain links TRBV18 to TRBJ1-2; no reliable D call. CDR3 length equals 13 residues. Trimming took off 3 bases at V and 7 bases at J, with 12 bases between the two ends. The germline V gene has CDR1 KGHSH and CDR2 LQKENI. The chain's CDR3 is CASSPNIDRGYTF. CDR3 DNA sequence: TGTGCCAGCTCACCCAACATCGACCGTGGCTACACCTTC.